Below are 32 T cell receptor beta chains sequenced from a single sample in a study of blood T cells in healthy people across ages. Alongside a J-beta primer mix, a sample-barcoded 5' primer served in a second PCR lasting about 7 to 12 cycles. TCRdb re-called the 5' RACE reads through MiXCR, storing one row per CDR3 protein. The sample has 850,000 to 1,000,000 distinct CDR3 sequences, roughly 52% seen once. The sequenced sample consisted of blood. The receptors come from a man aged 25-45 years in good health.

This chain links TRBV12-5 with TRBJ1-1; tentative D call: TRBD1 (6 bases). CDR1 LGHNT and CDR2 FRNRAP come from the germline V gene. This CDR3 has 15 residues. V was cut by 2 bases and J by 2 bases, with 12 bases left in between. CDR3 protein: CASGLTTGLNTEAFF. The CDR3 DNA reads TGTGCTAGTGGTTTGACCACAGGGCTTAACACTGAAGCTTTCTTT.

This clonotype was counted a few times. The chain uses TRBV29-1 and TRBJ1-2; 8 positions match TRBD1. J was trimmed by 3 bases and V by 3 bases; bases with no gene match: 9. Per germline, CDR1 SQVTM and CDR2 ANQGSEA. This CDR3 has 15 amino acids. The CDR3 sequence: CSVDTDRDVDYGYTF. CDR3 nucleotides: TGCAGCGTTGACACGGACAGGGATGTGGACTATGGCTACACCTTC.

The chain recombines TRBV5-4 with TRBJ2-5; tentatively, D is TRBD1 (6 bases). Between the trimmed V and J ends, which lost 3 bases and 5 bases, there was a span of 14 bases. CDR1 SGHNT and CDR2 YYREEE come from the germline V gene (reference sequence). The CDR3 runs to 14 residues. CDR3: CASSSDSQGETQYF. CDR3 nucleotide sequence: TGTGCCAGCAGCTCGGACAGCCAAGGGGAGACCCAGTACTTC.

A single count supports this clonotype. The genes are TRBV6-1 and TRBJ1-5, with a tentative D call TRBD1 (5 bases). This CDR3 contains 15 residues. Germline V gene sequence: CDR1 MNHNS, CDR2 SASEGT. V was trimmed by 7 bases and J by 2 bases, leaving 15 bases between them. DNA of the CDR3: TGTGCCAGCAAGGCCGGGGGATACGGCAATCAGCCCCAGCATTTT. Its translation is CASKAGGYGNQPQHF.

This clonotype was counted between two and nine times. The chain couples TRBV9 to TRBJ2-1, with 10 bases that match TRBD2. With V trimmed by 0 bases and J by 6 bases, 9 bases remained unmatched. CDR3 length: 17 residues. Germline CDR1 SGDLS, CDR2 YYNGEE. CDR3 amino acids: CASSVAPLAGMSNEQFF. The CDR3 DNA sequence: TGTGCCAGCAGCGTAGCCCCACTAGCGGGGATGAGCAATGAGCAGTTCTTC.

This clonotype was counted only a few times. The CDR3 sequence: CSVGGSVRTGVGEQYF. CDR3 in DNA: TGCAGCGTTGGCGGATCTGTTCGGACAGGGGTCGGCGAGCAGTACTTC. This chain connects TRBV29-1 to TRBJ2-7; TRBD1 agrees at 9 bases. J was trimmed by 6 bases and V by 4 bases; bases with no gene match: 16. The CDR3 is made up of 16 amino acids. Germline values: CDR1 SQVTM, CDR2 ANQGSEA.

The chain is built from TRBV20-1 and TRBJ1-1, with 9 bases matching TRBD1. With 6 bases clipped from V and 4 bases from J, the junction kept 6 bases outside the gene matches. Germline V CDR1 and CDR2: DFQATT, SNEGSKA (reference sequence). The CDR3 is 13 residues long. CDR3 in DNA: TGCAGTGCCGCGGGACAGGGCGGCACTGAAGCTTTCTTT. It specifies CSAAGQGGTEAFF.

This clonotype appeared many times. This chain connects TRBV12-3 or TRBV12-4 to TRBJ1-4; no reliable D call. Trimming took off 5 bases at V and 4 bases at J, with 14 bases between the two ends. This CDR3 is 15 amino acids long. CDR3 protein: CASSLGYSDNEKLFF. In DNA form, the CDR3 reads TGTGCCAGCAGTCTGGGATACAGTGATAATGAAAAACTGTTTTTT.

The chain couples TRBV4-2 to TRBJ2-7; 13 bases align to TRBD2. V dropped 3 bases and J dropped 6; count of bases not matched to a gene: 11. From germline, CDR1 is LGHNA and CDR2 YNFKEQ. The length of the CDR3 is 17 residues. DNA of the CDR3: TGTGCCAGCAGCCACGAAGGACTAGCGGGGGAGTCGGGCGAGCAGTACTTC. This codes for CASSHEGLAGESGEQYF.

This clonotype was recorded a few times. The chain uses TRBV3-1 and TRBJ1-2; 11 bases fit TRBD1. Trimming took 4 bases from V and 0 from J; bases not matched to a gene: 7. The germline V gene has CDR1 LGHDT and CDR2 YNNKEL (reference sequence). This CDR3 has 17 amino acids. The DNA of the CDR3 is TGTGCCAGCAGCCGAGGGACAGGGGGGCCGACTAACTATGGCTACACCTTC. Its protein is CASSRGTGGPTNYGYTF.

This clonotype was counted a few times. This chain connects TRBV4-3 to TRBJ1-2; possibly TRBD1 for D (6 bases). V lost 2 bases and J 4 bases, leaving 14 bases between the germline ends. Looked up from germline, CDR1 is LGHNA and CDR2 is YSLEER. This CDR3 is 15 amino acids long. CDR3 nucleotides: TGCGCCAGCAGCCAAAATCGGGAAGGGGGCTATGGCTACACCTTC. This translates into CASSQNREGGYGYTF.

The genes are TRBV7-2 and TRBJ2-4; 7 bases line up with TRBD2. The end of the DNA fits TRBJ2-7 better, so the J call may be wrong. The CDR3 runs 14 residues. The germline V gene has CDR1 SGHTA and CDR2 FQGNSA. This CDR3 is CASTITGGVHEQYF. DNA for the CDR3: TGTGCCAGCACCATAACGGGGGGAGTCCACGAGCAGTACTTC.

The chain carries TRBV30 and TRBJ1-2; TRBD1 aligns across 10 bases. CDR1 GTSNPN and CDR2 SVGIG come from the germline V gene (reference sequence). V shed 2 bases and J 6 bases; nucleotides not matched to a gene: 3. CDR3 length: 13 residues. The CDR3 bases are TGTGCCTGGAGTAGACAGGGGGCTGATGGCTACACCTTC. Translated, it gives CAWSRQGADGYTF.

This chain connects TRBV29-1 to TRBJ2-3; D unclear. The germline CDR1 and CDR2 sequences are SQVTM and ANQGSEA. V lost 8 bases and J lost 4, with 10 bases in between. CDR3 length: 11 residues. The CDR3 DNA sequence: TGCAGCCCCGCTACGGCAGATACGCAGTATTTT. Translating it yields CSPATADTQYF.

The chain combines TRBV7-6 with TRBJ1-2, with a possible D match to TRBD1 (6 bases). The ends were cut back, 5 bases at V and 0 bases at J, with 16 bases in the middle. CDR3 length: 16 residues. Per germline, CDR1 SGHVS and CDR2 FNYEAQ. For the CDR3, the DNA is TGTGCCAGCAGCCCGGGTGTAGACAGGCCTAACTATGGCTACACCTTC. Its translation: CASSPGVDRPNYGYTF.

The J gene is TRBJ2-7, the V gene TRBV27, with TRBD1 as a possible D gene (6 bases). The germline V gene encodes CDR1 MNHEY and CDR2 SMNVEV (reference sequence). Trimming removed 5 bases at V and 0 bases at J, with 26 bases between. The CDR3 runs 19 residues. The CDR3 protein is CASSTNGIQGRGISYEQYF. The CDR3, as DNA: TGTGCCAGCAGTACCAACGGGATACAGGGCCGTGGAATCTCCTACGAGCAGTACTTC.

V usage is TRBV12-3 or TRBV12-4 and J usage is TRBJ1-5; TRBD1 might be the D (5 bases). This CDR3 is built from 15 residues. Between the trimmed V and J ends, which lost 3 bases and 1 base, there was a span of 10 bases. The CDR3 spells CASSFGGISNQPQHF. As DNA, the CDR3 is TGTGCCAGCAGTTTTGGGGGAATAAGCAATCAGCCCCAGCATTTT.

V usage is TRBV14 and J usage is TRBJ1-1; D gene uncertain. Trimming left V 4 bases short and J 3 bases short, with 12 bases between. Germline V CDR1 and CDR2: SGHDN, FVKESK. There are 14 residues in the CDR3. CDR3: CASSPAWDYTEAFF. DNA for the CDR3: TGTGCCAGCAGCCCGGCATGGGATTACACTGAAGCTTTCTTT.

Only a few counts were recorded for this clonotype. The chain joins TRBV9 to TRBJ1-1; a weak D match, TRBD1 (5 bases). CDR3 length: 15 amino acids. Germline V gene data show CDR1 as SGDLS and CDR2 as YYNGEE. Trimming stripped 4 bases from V and 1 base from J, with 14 bases between. The CDR3 sequence is CASSHVPGPNTEAFF. The CDR3 nucleotides are TGTGCCAGCAGCCACGTTCCGGGACCGAACACTGAAGCTTTCTTT.

This chain uses TRBV5-1 with TRBJ2-1; 13 bases align to TRBD2. V lost 4 bases to trimming and J lost 0 bases; unmatched junction nucleotides: 4. CDR3 length equals 17 residues. Germline lookup yields CDR1 SGHRS and CDR2 YFSETQ. In DNA, the CDR3 is TGCGCCAGCAGCCAGACTAGCGGGGGGACCTCCTACAATGAGCAGTTCTTC. Translated, it gives CASSQTSGGTSYNEQFF.

This clonotype has ten or more counts. The chain links TRBV20-1 to TRBJ2-7; the D gene is possibly TRBD1 (6 bases). V lost 3 bases, J lost 3 bases, and 9 bases lay in between. Germline V gene sequence: CDR1 DFQATT, CDR2 SNEGSKA (reference sequence). The CDR3 is 12 amino acids. The CDR3 DNA reads as TGCAGTGCTAGGGAACAGGGCTACGAGCAGTACTTC. Translating gives CSAREQGYEQYF.

The J gene is TRBJ2-3, the V gene TRBV14; D is unclear. With 0 bases removed from V and 10 bases from J, the gap between germline ends came to 11 bases. The CDR3 is 13 residues long. Germline V CDR1 and CDR2: SGHDN, FVKESK. The CDR3 region is CASSQEEATAQYF. The CDR3 nucleotides read TGTGCCAGCAGCCAAGAGGAAGCGACTGCGCAGTATTTT.

The sample holds a few counts of this clonotype. The gene calls are TRBV12-3 or TRBV12-4 and TRBJ1-2; D is possibly TRBD1 (5 bases). V dropped 6 bases and J dropped 10 bases, with 18 bases sitting between them. The CDR3 is 13 amino acids. This CDR3 is CASRGDGDLFYTF. The CDR3 DNA is TGTGCCAGCAGGGGGGACGGGGACCTCTTCTACACCTTC.

The V and J genes are TRBV3-1 and TRBJ2-7; 9 bases align to TRBD1. CDR3 length equals 15 residues. V shed 6 bases, J shed 3 bases, and the junction held 9 bases outside the gene matches. The V gene's germline CDR1 is LGHDT and CDR2 YNNKEL (reference sequence). CDR3 loop: CASSQPTGGSYEQYF. DNA for the CDR3: TGTGCCAGCAGTCAGCCGACAGGGGGTAGCTACGAGCAGTACTTC.

This sequence joins TRBV29-1 and TRBJ1-2, with D unresolved. This CDR3 has 12 residues. Germline V lookup: CDR1 SQVTM, CDR2 ANQGSEA. V lost 4 bases to trimming and J lost 4 bases, with 10 bases between them. CDR3 loop: CSVAGPLYGYTF. The CDR3 DNA follows: TGCAGCGTTGCCGGGCCCCTCTATGGCTACACCTTC.

The genes are TRBV12-3 or TRBV12-4 and TRBJ2-1, with D hard to call. This CDR3 comprises 14 residues. Trimming cost V 3 bases and J 4 bases, with 10 bases left between them. The CDR3 loop reads CASSLITAYNEQFF. The CDR3 DNA sequence: TGTGCCAGCAGTTTGATCACAGCTTACAATGAGCAGTTCTTC.

This clonotype was counted a few times. V and J are TRBV6-2 or TRBV6-3 and TRBJ2-7; 9 nucleotides agree with TRBD1. The CDR3 totals 14 residues. Trimming at V came to 6 bases and at J to 6 bases, leaving 9 bases not matched to a gene. The germline V gene encodes CDR1 MNHEY and CDR2 SVGEGT. CDR3 sequence: CASSSGTGSSEQYF. For the CDR3, the DNA is TGTGCCAGCAGCTCCGGGACAGGGAGTTCCGAGCAGTACTTC.

V is TRBV2 and J is TRBJ2-2; D gene unclear. CDR1 and CDR2 (germline): SNHLY, FYNNEI. The CDR3 spans 14 residues. Between the trimmed V and J ends, which lost 6 bases and 6 bases, there was a span of 14 bases. The CDR3 DNA is TGTGCCAGCAGGGAAAGTGCCAACGCCGGGGAGCTGTTTTTT. It encodes CASRESANAGELFF.

As for this clonotype: Given a much more abundant clone one base away, this may be a read error. The V call is TRBV2, the J call TRBJ2-7, with D possibly being TRBD2 (7 bases). V was shortened by 6 bases and J by 7 bases, with 19 bases between the two germline ends. The length of the CDR3 is 14 residues. Germline-derived CDR1 and CDR2 are SNHLY and FYNNEI. The CDR3 nucleotides read TGTGCCAGCAGGATTCGGGGGGCGAAAAGGGAGCAGTACTTC. This codes for CASRIRGAKREQYF.

The rearrangement joins TRBV5-6 to TRBJ1-6; D is unclear. The CDR3 spans 15 residues. The V and J ends lost 4 bases and 7 bases respectively, with 15 bases between them. Germline V lookup: CDR1 SGHDT, CDR2 YYEEEE. The CDR3 region is CASSPLTPRNSPLHF. The CDR3 region has the DNA TGTGCCAGCAGCCCGCTCACTCCCCGCAATTCACCCCTCCACTTT.

The chain links TRBV7-2 to TRBJ1-1, with D unresolved. The ends were cut back, 3 bases at V and 4 bases at J, with 12 bases in the middle. CDR1 and CDR2 (germline): SGHTA, FQGNSA. The CDR3 sequence is 14 residues long. The CDR3 sequence: CASSFASTSTEAFF. CDR3 in DNA: TGTGCCAGCAGCTTCGCGAGTACCAGCACTGAAGCTTTCTTT.

This clonotype was detected many times. The genes are TRBV7-9 and TRBJ1-2; 12 nucleotides align to TRBD1. Trimming took 6 bases from V and 9 from J; bases not matched to a gene: 5. Germline V CDR1 and CDR2: SEHNR, FQNEAQ (reference sequence). This CDR3 spans 13 amino acids. CDR3 in DNA: TGTGCCAGCAGAAGGGGACAGGGGGCGAGCTACACCTTC. Residues: CASRRGQGASYTF.